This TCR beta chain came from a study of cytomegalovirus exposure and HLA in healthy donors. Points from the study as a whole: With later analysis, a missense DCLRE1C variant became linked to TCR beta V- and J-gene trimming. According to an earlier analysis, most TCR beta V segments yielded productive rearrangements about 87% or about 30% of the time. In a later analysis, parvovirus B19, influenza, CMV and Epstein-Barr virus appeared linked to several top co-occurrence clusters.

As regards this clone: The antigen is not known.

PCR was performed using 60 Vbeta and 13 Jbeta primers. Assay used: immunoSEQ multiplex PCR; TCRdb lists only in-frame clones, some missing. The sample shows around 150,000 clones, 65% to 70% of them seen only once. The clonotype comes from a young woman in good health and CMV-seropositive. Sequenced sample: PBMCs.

The CDR3 protein is CATDPTGLNTEAFF. CDR3 sequence (DNA): TGTGCCACCGACCCGACAGGTTTGAACACTGAAGCTTTCTTT. The gene calls are TRBV6-5 and TRBJ1-1, with a possible D match to TRBD1 (6 bases). The ends were cut back, 10 bases at V and 0 bases at J, with 15 bases in the middle. Germline V gene sequence: CDR1 MNHEY, CDR2 SVGAGI. There are 14 residues in the CDR3.